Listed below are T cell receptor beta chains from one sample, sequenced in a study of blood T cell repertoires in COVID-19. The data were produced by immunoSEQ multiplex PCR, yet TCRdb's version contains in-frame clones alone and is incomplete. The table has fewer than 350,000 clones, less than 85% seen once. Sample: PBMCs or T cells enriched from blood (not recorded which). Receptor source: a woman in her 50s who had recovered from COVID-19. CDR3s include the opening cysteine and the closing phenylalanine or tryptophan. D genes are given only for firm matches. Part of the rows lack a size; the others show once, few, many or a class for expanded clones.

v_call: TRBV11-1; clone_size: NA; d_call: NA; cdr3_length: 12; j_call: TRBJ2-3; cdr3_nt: TGTGCCAGCAGCTTAGCCAGAGATACGCAGTATTTT; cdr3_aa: CASSLARDTQYF
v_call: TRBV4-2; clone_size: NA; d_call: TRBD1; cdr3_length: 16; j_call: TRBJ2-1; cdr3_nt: TGTGCCAGCAGCCAGATGGGACAGATCTCCTACAATGAGCAGTTCTTC; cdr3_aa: CASSQMGQISYNEQFF
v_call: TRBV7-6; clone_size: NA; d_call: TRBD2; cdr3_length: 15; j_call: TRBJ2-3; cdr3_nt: TGTGCCAGCAGCATACTAGCGGGAGGTGCAGATACGCAGTATTTT; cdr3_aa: CASSILAGGADTQYF
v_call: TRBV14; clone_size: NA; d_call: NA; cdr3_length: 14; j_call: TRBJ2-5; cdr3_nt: TGTGCCAGCAGCAAACAGCAGACCCAAGAGACCCAGTACTTC; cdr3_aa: CASSKQQTQETQYF
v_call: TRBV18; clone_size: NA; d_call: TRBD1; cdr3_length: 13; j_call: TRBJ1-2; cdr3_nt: TGTGCCAGCTCACGTGGACAGGGAGATGGCTACACCTTC; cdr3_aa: CASSRGQGDGYTF
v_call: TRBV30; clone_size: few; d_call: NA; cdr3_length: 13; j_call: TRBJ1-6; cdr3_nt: TGTGCCTGGAGTGGGACAGCAGATTCACCCCTCCACTTT; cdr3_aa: CAWSGTADSPLHF
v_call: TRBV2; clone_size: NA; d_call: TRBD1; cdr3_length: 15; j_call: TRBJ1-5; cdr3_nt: TGTGCCAGCAGTGAAGCCAGAACAGGGGTTCAGCCCCAGCATTTT; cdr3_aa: CASSEARTGVQPQHF
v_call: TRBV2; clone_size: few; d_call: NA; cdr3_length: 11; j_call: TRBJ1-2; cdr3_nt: TGTGCCAGCAGTGAACCGCGGGGCTACACCTTC; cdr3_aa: CASSEPRGYTF
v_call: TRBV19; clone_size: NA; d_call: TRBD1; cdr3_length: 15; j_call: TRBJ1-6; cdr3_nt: TGTGCCAGTAGTATTAGGACAGGGGCGAATTCACCCCTCCACTTT; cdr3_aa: CASSIRTGANSPLHF
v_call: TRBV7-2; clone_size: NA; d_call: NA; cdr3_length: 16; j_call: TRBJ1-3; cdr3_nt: TGTGCCAGCAGCCCCAGTGGGGGGGTATTTCGAAACACCATATATTTT; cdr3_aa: CASSPSGGVFRNTIYF
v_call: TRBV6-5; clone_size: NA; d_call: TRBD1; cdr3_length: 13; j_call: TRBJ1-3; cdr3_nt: TGTGCCAGCAGGGCAGGGGGTGGAAACACCATATATTTT; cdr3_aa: CASRAGGGNTIYF
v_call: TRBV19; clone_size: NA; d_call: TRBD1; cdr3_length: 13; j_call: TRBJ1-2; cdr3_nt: TGTGCCAGTAGTACCGGACAGGCGTATGGCTACACCTTC; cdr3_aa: CASSTGQAYGYTF
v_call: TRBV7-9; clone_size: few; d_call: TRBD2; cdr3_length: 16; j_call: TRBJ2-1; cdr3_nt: TGTGCCAGCAGCTTCGTTCCGGGACTAGAATTTAGTGAGCAGTTCTTC; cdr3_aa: CASSFVPGLEFSEQFF
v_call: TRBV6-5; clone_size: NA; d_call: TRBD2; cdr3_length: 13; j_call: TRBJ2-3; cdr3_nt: TGTGCCAGCAGTTACGGGAGGGAAGATACGCAGTATTTT; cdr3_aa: CASSYGREDTQYF
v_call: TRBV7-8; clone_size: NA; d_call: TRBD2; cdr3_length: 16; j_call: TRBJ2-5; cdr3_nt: TGTGCCAGCAGCTTAGCGGGACTAGCCTCCCAGAAGACCCAGTACTTC; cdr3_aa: CASSLAGLASQKTQYF
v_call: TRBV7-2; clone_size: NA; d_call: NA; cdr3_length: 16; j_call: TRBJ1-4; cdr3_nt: TGTGCCAGCAGCCAGACAGGAGGAGCAACTAATGAAAAACTGTTTTTT; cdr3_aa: CASSQTGGATNEKLFF
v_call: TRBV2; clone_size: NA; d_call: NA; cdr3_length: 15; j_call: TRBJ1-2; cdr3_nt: TGTGCCAGCAGCACCCAACTGGGGGAGGGGTATGGCTACACCTTC; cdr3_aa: CASSTQLGEGYGYTF
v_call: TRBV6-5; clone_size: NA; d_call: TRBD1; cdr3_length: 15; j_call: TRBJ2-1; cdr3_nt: TGTGCCAGCAGTCCTACGGACAGGGGAGTCAATGAGCAGTTCTTC; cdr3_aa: CASSPTDRGVNEQFF
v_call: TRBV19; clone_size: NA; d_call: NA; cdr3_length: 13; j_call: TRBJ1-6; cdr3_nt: TGTGCCAGTAATCCCTCGGCGGGTTCACCCCTCCACTTT; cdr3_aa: CASNPSAGSPLHF
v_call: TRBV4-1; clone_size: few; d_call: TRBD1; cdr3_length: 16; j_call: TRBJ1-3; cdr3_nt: TGCGCCAGCAGCCAAGTACCGACAGGGAAAGGAGACACCATATATTTT; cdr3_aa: CASSQVPTGKGDTIYF
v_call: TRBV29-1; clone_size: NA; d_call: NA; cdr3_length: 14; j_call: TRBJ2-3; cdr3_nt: TGCAGCGTTGAAGACAACAGACGCACAGATACGCAGTATTTT; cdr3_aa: CSVEDNRRTDTQYF
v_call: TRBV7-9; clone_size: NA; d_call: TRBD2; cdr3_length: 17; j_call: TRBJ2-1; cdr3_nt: TGTGCCAGCAGCTTAGCCTTCGGGAGGGCCTCCTACAATGAGCAGTTCTTC; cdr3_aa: CASSLAFGRASYNEQFF
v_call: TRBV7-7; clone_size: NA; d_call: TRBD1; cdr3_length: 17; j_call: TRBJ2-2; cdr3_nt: TGTGCCAGCAGCGCCCAACCGGGACAGGGATTCGCCGGGGAGCTGTTTTTT; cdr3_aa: CASSAQPGQGFAGELFF
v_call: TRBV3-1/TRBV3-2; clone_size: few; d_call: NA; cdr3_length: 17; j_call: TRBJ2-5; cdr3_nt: TGTGCCAGCAGCCAAGCTTTCAGAGGAGGGGAACAAGAGACCCAGTACTTC; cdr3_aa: CASSQAFRGGEQETQYF
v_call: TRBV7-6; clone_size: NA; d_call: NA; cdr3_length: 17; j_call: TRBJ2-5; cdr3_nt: TGTGCCAGCAGCTTAGCGTCCCCGGGGCCGGGAGTAGAGACCCAGTACTTC; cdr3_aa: CASSLASPGPGVETQYF
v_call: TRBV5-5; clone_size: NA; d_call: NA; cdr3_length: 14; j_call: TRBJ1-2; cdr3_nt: TGTGCCAGCAGCTTGGTGGGCAGGGCCTATGGCTACACCTTC; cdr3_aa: CASSLVGRAYGYTF
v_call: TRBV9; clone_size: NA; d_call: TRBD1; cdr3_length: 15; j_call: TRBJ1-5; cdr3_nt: TGTGCCAGCAGCGTTGGGACAGGGCAGGGGCAGCCCCAGCATTTT; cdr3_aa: CASSVGTGQGQPQHF
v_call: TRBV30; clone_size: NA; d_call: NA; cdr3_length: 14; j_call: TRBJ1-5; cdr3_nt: TGTGCCTGGAAGAGCAGGGGTAGCAATCAGCCCCAGCATTTT; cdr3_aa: CAWKSRGSNQPQHF
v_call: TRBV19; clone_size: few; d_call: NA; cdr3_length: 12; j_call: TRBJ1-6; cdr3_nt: TGTGCCAGTAAACAGGGTAATTCACCCCTCCACTTT; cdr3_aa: CASKQGNSPLHF
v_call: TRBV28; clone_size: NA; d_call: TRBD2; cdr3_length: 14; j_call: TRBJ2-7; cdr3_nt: TGTGCCAGCAGTTATGGCGGGAGCCCCTACGAGCAGTACTTC; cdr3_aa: CASSYGGSPYEQYF
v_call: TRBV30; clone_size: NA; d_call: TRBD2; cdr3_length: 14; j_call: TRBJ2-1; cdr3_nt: TGTGCCGGGCGGGAGGCAGGCTCCTACAATGAGCAGTTCTTC; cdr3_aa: CAGREAGSYNEQFF
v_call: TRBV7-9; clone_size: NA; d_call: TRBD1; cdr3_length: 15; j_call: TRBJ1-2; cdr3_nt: TGTGCCAGCAGCTCAGGGACAGGGTGGAACTATGGCTACACCTTC; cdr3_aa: CASSSGTGWNYGYTF
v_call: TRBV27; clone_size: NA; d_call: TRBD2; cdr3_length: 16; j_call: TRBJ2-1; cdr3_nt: TGTGCCAGCAGTTTTTCTAGCGGGGGGACCCACAATGAGCAGTTCTTC; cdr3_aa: CASSFSSGGTHNEQFF
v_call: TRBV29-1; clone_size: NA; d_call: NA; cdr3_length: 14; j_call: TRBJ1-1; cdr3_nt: TGCAGCGGTCGTCGAGGACCGGGGGGCACTGAAGCTTTCTTT; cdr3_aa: CSGRRGPGGTEAFF
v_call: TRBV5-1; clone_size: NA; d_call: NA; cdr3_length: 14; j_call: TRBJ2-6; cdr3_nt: TGCGCCAGCAGTAATCCTTCTGGGGCCAACGTCCTGACTTTC; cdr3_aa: CASSNPSGANVLTF
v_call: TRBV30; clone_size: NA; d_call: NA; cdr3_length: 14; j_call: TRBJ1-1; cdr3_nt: TGTGCCTGGCGAATCCAGGGCTTGAACACTGAAGCTTTCTTT; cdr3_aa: CAWRIQGLNTEAFF
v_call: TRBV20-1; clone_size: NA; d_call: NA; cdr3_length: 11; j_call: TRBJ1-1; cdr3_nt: TGCAGTGCCCAGGTCGCCATCAACGCTTTCTTT; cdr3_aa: CSAQVAINAFF
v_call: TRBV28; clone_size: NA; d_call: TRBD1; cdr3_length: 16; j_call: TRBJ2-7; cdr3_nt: TGTGCCAGCAGGGCCACTCTCGGGACAGGGCACTACGAGCAGTACTTC; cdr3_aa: CASRATLGTGHYEQYF
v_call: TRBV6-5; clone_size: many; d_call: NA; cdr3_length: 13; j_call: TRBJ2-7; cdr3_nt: TGTGCCACATACTGGAGAAGCTCCTACGAGCAGTACTTC; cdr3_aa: CATYWRSSYEQYF
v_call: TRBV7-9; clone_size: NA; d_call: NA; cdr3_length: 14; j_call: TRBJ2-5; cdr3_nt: TGTGCCAGCAGCTTAAGCCCAACCCAAGAGACCCAGTACTTC; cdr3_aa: CASSLSPTQETQYF
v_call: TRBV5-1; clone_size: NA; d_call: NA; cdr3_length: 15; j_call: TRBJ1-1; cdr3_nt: TGCGCCAGCAGCTTGCAGGGGCAGGGGCTCACTGAAGCTTTCTTT; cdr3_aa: CASSLQGQGLTEAFF
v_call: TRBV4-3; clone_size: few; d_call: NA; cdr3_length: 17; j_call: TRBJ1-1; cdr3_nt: TGCGCCAGCAGCCAAGCAGTAGACAGAATCGTGAACACTGAAGCTTTCTTT; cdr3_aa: CASSQAVDRIVNTEAFF
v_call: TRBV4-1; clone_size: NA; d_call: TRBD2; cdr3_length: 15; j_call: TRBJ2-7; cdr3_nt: TGCGCCAGCAGCCATGGATTAGCGGGATCGGACGAGCAGTACTTC; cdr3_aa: CASSHGLAGSDEQYF
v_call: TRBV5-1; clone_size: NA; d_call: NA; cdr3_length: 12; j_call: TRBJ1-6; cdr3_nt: TGCGCCAGCAGCTTGGCAAATTCACCCCTCCACTTT; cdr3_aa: CASSLANSPLHF
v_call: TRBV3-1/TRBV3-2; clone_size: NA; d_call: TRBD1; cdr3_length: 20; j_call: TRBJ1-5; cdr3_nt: TGTGCCAGCAGCCAAGAGGACGAGGACAGGGGGAACGGTGGCAATCAGCCCCAGCATTTT; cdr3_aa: CASSQEDEDRGNGGNQPQHF
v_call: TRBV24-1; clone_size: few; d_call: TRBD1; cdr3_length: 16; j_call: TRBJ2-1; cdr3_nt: TGTGCCACCAGTGACAATGACAGGGGGCGGACGGATGAGCAGTTCTTC; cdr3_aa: CATSDNDRGRTDEQFF
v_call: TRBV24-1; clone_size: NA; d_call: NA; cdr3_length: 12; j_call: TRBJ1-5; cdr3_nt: TGTGCCACCAGTGCGCCCGGTGAACCCCAGCATTTT; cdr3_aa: CATSAPGEPQHF
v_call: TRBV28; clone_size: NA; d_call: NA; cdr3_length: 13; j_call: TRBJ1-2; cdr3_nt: TGTGCCAGCAGTTCAGAGGGGGACCTCGGCTACACCTTC; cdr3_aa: CASSSEGDLGYTF
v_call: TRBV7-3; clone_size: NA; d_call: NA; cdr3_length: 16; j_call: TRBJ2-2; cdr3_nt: TGTGCCAGCAGCCCAGACTACCTTGTAAACACCGGGGAGCTGTTTTTT; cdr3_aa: CASSPDYLVNTGELFF
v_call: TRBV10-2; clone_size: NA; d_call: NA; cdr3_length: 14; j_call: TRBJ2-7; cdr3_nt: TGCGCCAGCAGTGACCCCCCCCTAGCGCGCGAGCAGTACTTC; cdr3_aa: CASSDPPLAREQYF
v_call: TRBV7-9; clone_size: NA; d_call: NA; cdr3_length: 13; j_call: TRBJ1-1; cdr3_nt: TGTGCCAGCAGCTTAGTCAGGGCCGAGGAAGCTTTCTTT; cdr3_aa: CASSLVRAEEAFF
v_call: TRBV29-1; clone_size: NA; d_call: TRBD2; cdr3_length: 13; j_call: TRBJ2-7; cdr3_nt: TGCAGCGTTAGACTAGCGGGACCGGGGGAGCAGTACTTC; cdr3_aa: CSVRLAGPGEQYF